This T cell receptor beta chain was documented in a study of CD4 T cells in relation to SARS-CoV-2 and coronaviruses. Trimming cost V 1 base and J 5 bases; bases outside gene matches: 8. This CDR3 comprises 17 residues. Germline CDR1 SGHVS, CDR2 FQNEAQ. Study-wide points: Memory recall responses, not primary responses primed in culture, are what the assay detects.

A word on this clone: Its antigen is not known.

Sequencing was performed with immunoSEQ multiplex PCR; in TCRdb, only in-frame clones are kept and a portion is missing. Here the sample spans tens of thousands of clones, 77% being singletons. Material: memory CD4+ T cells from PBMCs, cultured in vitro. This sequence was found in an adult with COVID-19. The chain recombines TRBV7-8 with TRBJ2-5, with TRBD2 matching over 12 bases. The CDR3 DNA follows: TGTGCCAGCAGCTTAGTGGCTAGCGGGAGGGCCAGGGAGACCCAGTACTTC. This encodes CASSLVASGRARETQYF.